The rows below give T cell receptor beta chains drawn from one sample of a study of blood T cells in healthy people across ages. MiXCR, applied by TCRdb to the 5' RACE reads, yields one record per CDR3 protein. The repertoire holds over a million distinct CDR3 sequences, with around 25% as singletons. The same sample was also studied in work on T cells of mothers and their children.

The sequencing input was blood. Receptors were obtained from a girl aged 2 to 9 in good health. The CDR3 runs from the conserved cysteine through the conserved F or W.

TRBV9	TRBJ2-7	CASSVNSGEQYF
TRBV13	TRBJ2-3	CASAQAGGSLLTDTQYF
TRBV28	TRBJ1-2	CASTLPGGDYGYTF
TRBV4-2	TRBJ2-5	CASSQEGVEETQYF
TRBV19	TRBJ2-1	CASSIAPGGGPYNEQFF
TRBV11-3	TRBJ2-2	CASSFTSGVNTGELFF
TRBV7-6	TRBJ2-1	CASSPGTSGSASPFF
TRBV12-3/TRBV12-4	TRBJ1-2	CASSMGQGVYGYTF
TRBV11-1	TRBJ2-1	CASKRGPYNEQFF
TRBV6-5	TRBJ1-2	CASSWGTRGYGYTF
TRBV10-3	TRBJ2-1	CAIRRRFLENNEQFF
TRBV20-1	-	CSALGLAGVPFGEQFF
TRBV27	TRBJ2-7	CASRPPGRSYEQYF
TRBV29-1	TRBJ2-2	CSVRSGGDGELFF
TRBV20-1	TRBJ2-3	CSARDRSSSDTQYF
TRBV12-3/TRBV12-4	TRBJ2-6	CASSFTGGRWANVLTF
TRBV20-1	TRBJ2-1	CSTSGSISYNEQFF
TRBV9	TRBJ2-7	CASSVDGDRSYEQYF
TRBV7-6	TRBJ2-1	CASSLVIAGGGSSYEQFF
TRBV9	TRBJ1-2	CASSVHRGPNYGYTF
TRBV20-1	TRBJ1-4	CSASFAEPTNEKLFF